The clone carrying this T cell receptor (beta chain) was detected only a few times. The sample comes from a study of blood T cell repertoires in COVID-19. Study-level background: COVID-19 samples collected from the United States, Italy and Spain covered acute and convalescent phases. PBMCs, B-cell-depleted T cells, or T cells provided the cDNA or gDNA that made up the material.

Methods used by the authors: Estimates of nucleated cell counts were drawn from the amplification of reference gene primers. TCRdb's table, derived via immunoSEQ multiplex PCR, lists solely in-frame clones and lacks some. That table gives V, J and clone size, and the DNA gave D and trimming. Of 5,000 to 7,000 clones in the sample, more than 75% are singletons; the top ten hold 45% to 55%. The specimen sequenced was peripheral blood. The source is a human donor in a cohort sampled during active COVID-19.

The CDR3 region has the DNA TGTGCCAGCAGCCCAGGACTAGCTGTGCGGTTCTTC. Encoded protein: CASSPGLAVRFF. This chain connects TRBV11-2 to TRBJ2-1, with TRBD2 identical over 8 bases. The CDR3 has 12 residues. From germline, CDR1 is SGHAT and CDR2 FQNNGV. V lost 5 bases, J lost 15 bases, and 9 bases stayed unmatched. Full variable domain (missing parts from reference TRBV11-2 and TRBJ2-1): EAGVAQSPRYKIIEKRQSVAFWCNPISGHATLYWYQQILGQGPKLLIQFQNNGVVDDSQLPKDRFSAERLKGVDSTLKIQPAKLEDSAVYLCASSPGLAVRFFGPGTRLTVL.